A single sample is the source of the 15 T cell receptor beta chains below, sequenced in a study of cytomegalovirus exposure and HLA in healthy donors. PCR used 60 Vbeta primers and 13 Jbeta primers. The table came from immunoSEQ multiplex PCR; TCRdb's copy has only in-frame clones and leaves some out. This table lists 100,000 to 150,000 clones. Material for sequencing was PBMCs. These receptors were taken from a man aged 35 to 55 in good health and CMV-seronegative.

This chain links TRBV7-9 with TRBJ2-3, with TRBD1 as a possible D gene (6 bases). V gave up 5 bases and J gave up 2 bases, with 11 bases separating them. The germline V gene encodes CDR1 SEHNR and CDR2 FQNEAQ (reference sequence). CDR3 length equals 14 residues. The CDR3 bases are TGTGCCAGCAGCCCGGACAGATCCACAGATACGCAGTATTTT. It is translated as CASSPDRSTDTQYF.

The rearrangement links TRBV19 to TRBJ2-7; 7 positions agree with TRBD2. Germline CDR1 LNHDA, CDR2 SQIVND (reference sequence). CDR3 length: 16 amino acids. V dropped 5 bases and J dropped 2; count of bases not matched to a gene: 12. The CDR3 DNA reads as TGTGCCAGTAGTCCCGGGGCCGCGGGAGCCGCCTACGAGCAGTACTTC. Its protein product is CASSPGAAGAAYEQYF.

The DNA for the CDR3 is TGTGCCAGCAGCCTACAGGCGATTGAAGCTTTCTTT. Amino acid sequence: CASSLQAIEAFF. The rearrangement joins TRBV7-2 to TRBJ1-1, with D perhaps matching TRBD1 (5 bases). The CDR3 runs 12 residues. Trimming cost V 5 bases and J 7 bases, with 11 bases left between them. Germline V gives CDR1 SGHTA, CDR2 FQGNSA.

A note on this clone: This sample also contains other DNA sequences that code for the same CDR3. The genes are TRBV7-3 and TRBJ2-7; TRBD1 matches at 8 bases. Germline V gene lookup returns CDR1 SGHTA and CDR2 FQGTGA. CDR3 size: 14 residues. V was pared by 5 bases and J by 2 bases, with 5 bases of the junction left unmatched. The CDR3 sequence: CASSPGTGPYEQYF. The CDR3 coding sequence is TGTGCCAGCAGCCCCGGGACAGGTCCCTACGAGCAGTACTTC.

The chain uses TRBV7-9 and TRBJ2-3; a weak D match, TRBD2 (6 bases). This CDR3 has 16 amino acids. V gave up 5 bases and J gave up 3 bases, with 18 bases separating them. Germline V gene lookup returns CDR1 SEHNR and CDR2 FQNEAQ (reference sequence). CDR3 sequence (DNA): TGTGCCAGCAGCCCGCCCCGTGCGGGACGAACAGATACGCAGTATTTT. It codes for CASSPPRAGRTDTQYF.

Turning to this clone: Its ends do not fully match the called genes, so a read error is possible. The genes are TRBV29-1 and TRBJ2-1; perhaps TRBD1 as D (7 bases). CDR1 is SQVTM and CDR2 is ANQGSEA in the germline V gene. CDR3 length: 14 residues. Here the CDR3 reads CSVEVGTQGGQRIF. The DNA for the CDR3 is TGCAGCGTTGAAGTAGGGACCCAGGGGGGACAAAGAATCTTC.

This rearrangement joins TRBV5-4 to TRBJ2-7, with TRBD2 matching over 7 bases. The CDR3 covers 13 residues. The germline V gene encodes CDR1 SGHNT and CDR2 YYREEE (reference sequence). V lost 4 bases to trimming and J lost 2 bases; unmatched junction nucleotides: 3. The CDR3 loop is CASSAGLAYEQYF. CDR3 bases: TGTGCCAGCAGCGCCGGACTAGCCTACGAGCAGTACTTC.

The V call is TRBV11-2, the J call TRBJ1-6; 8 bases agree with TRBD1. CDR1 and CDR2 (germline): SGHAT, FQNNGV. There are 14 residues in the CDR3. The V segment lost 1 base and the J segment 9 bases; nucleotides outside the gene matches: 2. Written as DNA, the CDR3 is TGTGCCAGCAGCTTAGTCGACAGGGGTTCACCCCTCCACTTT. Translated, it gives CASSLVDRGSPLHF. Looking up the rest from reference TRBV11-2 and TRBJ1-6 gives the full variable domain: EAGVAQSPRYKIIEKRQSVAFWCNPISGHATLYWYQQILGQGPKLLIQFQNNGVVDDSQLPKDRFSAERLKGVDSTLKIQPAKLEDSAVYLCASSLVDRGSPLHFGNGTRLTVT.

The chain joins TRBV10-3 to TRBJ2-1, with D possibly matching TRBD2 (6 bases). Germline lookup yields CDR1 ENHRY and CDR2 SYGVKD. V was clipped by 9 bases and J by 9 bases, with 15 bases between them. CDR3 length: 12 amino acids. The CDR3 loop reads CAIGVGGVEQFF. CDR3 bases: TGTGCCATTGGAGTGGGGGGTGTTGAGCAGTTCTTC.

The genes are TRBV4-3 and TRBJ2-3, with 7 bases matching TRBD2. This CDR3 spans 17 amino acids. The J segment lost 1 base and the V segment lost 0 bases, leaving 7 bases of the junction unmatched. CDR1 and CDR2 from the germline V gene are LGHNA and YSLEER. The CDR3 protein is CASSQDLGGTGTDTQYF. The CDR3 region has the DNA TGCGCCAGCAGCCAAGATCTGGGAGGGACCGGCACAGATACGCAGTATTTT.

This chain connects TRBV2 to TRBJ2-5; 8 bases match TRBD2. The J call is uncertain, as TRBJ2-7 better fits the DNA end. Germline-derived CDR1 and CDR2 are SNHLY and FYNNEI. The length of the CDR3 is 14 residues. For the CDR3, the DNA is TGTGCCAGCAGTGAGCGGACTAGCCTACGCGAGCAGTACTTC. Translating gives CASSERTSLREQYF.

The chain combines TRBV18 with TRBJ2-7; 8 bases are shared with TRBD2. V shed 0 bases, J shed 12 bases, and the junction held 7 bases outside the gene matches. The CDR3 length is 13 residues. The germline CDR1 and CDR2 sequences are KGHSH and LQKENI. As DNA, the CDR3 is TGTGCCAGCTCACCACCCGTGTCGGGAGGGTGGTACTTC. Translation: CASSPPVSGGWYF.

The chain joins TRBV7-2 to TRBJ2-7, with TRBD2 identical over 8 bases. This CDR3 contains 15 residues. V lost 2 bases and J lost 2; bases outside the gene matches: 5. CDR1 and CDR2 from the germline V gene are SGHTA and FQGNSA. The CDR3 protein is CASSLSGSIAYEQYF. The CDR3 DNA sequence: TGTGCCAGCAGCTTAAGCGGGAGTATAGCCTACGAGCAGTACTTC.

Remarks on this clone: One end of the junction is discordant with germline, which a read error may explain. This chain links TRBV5-4 with TRBJ2-5, with 7 nucleotides matching TRBD1. Germline V gene data show CDR1 as SGHNT and CDR2 as YYREEE (reference sequence). The CDR3 extends over 14 amino acids. CDR3 amino acids: CASSLGQWQETQYF. The CDR3 DNA is TGTGCCAGCAGTTTGGGACAGTGGCAAGAGACCCAGTACTTC.

The V call is TRBV5-4, the J call TRBJ2-2, with 11 nucleotides matching TRBD2. CDR3 length: 16 amino acids. Germline CDR1 reads SGHNT; CDR2 reads YYREEE (reference sequence). With V trimmed by 4 bases and J by 7 bases, 9 bases remained unmatched. The CDR3 region has the DNA TGTGCCAGCAGCCTCTCTAGCGGGAGGAATGGCGGGGAGCTGTTTTTT. It codes for CASSLSSGRNGGELFF.